This T cell receptor (beta chain) was recorded in a study of T cell responses to AZD1222 COVID-19 vaccine. As regards this clone: What it recognizes is unknown.

V gave up 6 bases and J gave up 2 bases, with 20 bases separating them. The CDR3 is made up of 16 amino acids. The germline V gene has CDR1 LGHDT and CDR2 YNNKEL (reference sequence). Repertoires were generated with immunoSEQ multiplex PCR, while TCRdb's copy carries only in-frame clones and drops some. This sample has roughly 100,000 clones; approximately 90% occur once, and the top ten carry 2% to 3%. Study observations and caveats: Repertoires were sampled only after the peak T cell response.

The rearrangement joins TRBV3-1 (or the pseudogene TRBV3-2) to TRBJ2-7, with D possibly matching TRBD2 (6 bases). The receptor's source is an adult in good health. Material: peripheral blood, obtained on day 0 of AZD1222 vaccination. CDR3 sequence reads: CASSPRESNQPYEQYF. CDR3 DNA sequence: TGTGCCAGCAGTCCCCGGGAGAGCAATCAGCCCTACGAGCAGTACTTC.